This entry lists 5 T cell receptor beta chains sequenced from one sample in a study of blood T cell repertoires in COVID-19. Using immunoSEQ multiplex PCR, the repertoire was profiled, and TCRdb retains in-frame clones only, with some absent. Found here are around 160,000 clones, 84% of them singletons; the top ten hold roughly 18%. Sample: peripheral blood. These receptors all stem from a woman aged 80 or over with acute or convalescent COVID-19.

The chain combines TRBV5-4 with TRBJ1-4; D is unresolved. Germline-derived CDR1 and CDR2 are SGHNT and YYREEE (reference sequence). This CDR3 spans 13 amino acids. Trimming removed 2 bases at V and 8 bases at J, with 10 bases between. The CDR3 loop reads CASSLPNREKLFF. In DNA form, the CDR3 reads TGTGCCAGCAGCTTACCTAACAGAGAAAAACTGTTTTTT.

V is TRBV18 and J is TRBJ2-2; 8 bases agree with TRBD2. The V gene's germline CDR1 is KGHSH and CDR2 LQKENI. After removal of 2 bases from V and 4 bases from J, the junction contained 9 bases not matched to a gene. The CDR3 is 17 amino acids. CDR3 coding DNA: TGTGCCAGCTCACCAGGACCCGCGGGAGGATTCACCGGGGAGCTGTTTTTT. As protein: CASSPGPAGGFTGELFF. Using reference TRBV18 and TRBJ2-2 for the parts outside the CDR3, the full variable domain is NAGVMQNPRHLVRRRGQEARLRCSPMKGHSHVYWYRQLPEEGLKFMVYLQKENIIDESGMPKERFSAEFPKEGPSILRIQQVVRGDSAAYFCASSPGPAGGFTGELFFGEGSRLTVL.

V gene TRBV5-6 combines with J gene TRBJ1-2; D is perhaps TRBD1 (5 bases). The V gene lost 4 bases and the J gene lost 0 bases, with 10 bases spanning the gap. CDR1 and CDR2 (germline): SGHDT, YYEEEE. The CDR3 totals 14 residues. Here the CDR3 DNA reads TGTGCCAGCAGCCGGGACTCGGCTAACTATGGCTACACCTTC. Amino acids: CASSRDSANYGYTF.

About this clone: Other DNA sequences of this sample code for an identical CDR3. The chain employs TRBV15 and TRBJ2-5; perhaps TRBD2 as D (5 bases). The germline CDR1 and CDR2 sequences are LNHNV and YYDKDF (reference sequence). The CDR3 runs to 13 residues. Trimming cost V 3 bases and J 5 bases, with 10 bases left between them. DNA of the CDR3: TGTGCCACCAGCAGGGCCCCGGGGGAGACCCAGTACTTC. Amino acids: CATSRAPGETQYF.

The chain couples TRBV5-1 to TRBJ2-1; 8 nucleotides align to TRBD2. The junction had 7 bases not matched to a gene; V was cut back by 5 bases and J by 3 bases. The CDR3 spans 15 residues. The germline V gene has CDR1 SGHRS and CDR2 YFSETQ. The CDR3 DNA follows: TGCGCCAGCAGGACTAGCGCTCAAAACTACAATGAGCAGTTCTTC. Translation: CASRTSAQNYNEQFF.